What follows are 17 T cell receptor beta chains derived from one specimen sequenced in a study of identical twins. TCRdb re-called the 5' RACE reads through MiXCR, storing one row per CDR3 protein. This table has about 300,000 distinct CDR3 sequences, about 12% appearing once. These sequences were also reported in another study, on yellow fever vaccine responses in identical twins.

Material: CD8+ T cells sorted from blood. The receptors shown here come from a woman aged 18-29 years in good health.

Only a few counts were recorded for this clonotype. This rearrangement joins TRBV12-3 or TRBV12-4 to TRBJ2-1; a possible D gene is TRBD2 (5 bases). V lost 8 bases and J 8 bases, leaving 13 bases between the germline ends. This CDR3 is built from 12 residues. The DNA for the CDR3 is TGTGCCAGCGGGAGCTCCCAGGATGAGCAGTTCTTC. Amino acid sequence: CASGSSQDEQFF.

The chain joins TRBV28 to TRBJ2-1; 8 nucleotides agree with TRBD1. The J segment lost 3 bases and the V segment lost 0 bases, leaving 10 bases of the junction unmatched. This CDR3 region has 18 residues. The germline gives CDR1 MDHEN, CDR2 SYDVKM. The CDR3 region is CASSLWPRTGLFYNEQFF. The CDR3 DNA reads as TGTGCCAGCAGTTTATGGCCCCGGACAGGGCTGTTCTACAATGAGCAGTTCTTC.

This rearrangement joins TRBV3-1 to TRBJ2-5; 10 bases line up with TRBD2. Germline V gene data show CDR1 as LGHDT and CDR2 as YNNKEL (reference sequence). Trimming took 3 bases from V and 2 from J; bases not matched to a gene: 9. This CDR3 is 17 amino acids long. The CDR3 spells CASSHSRGLASQETQYF. The CDR3 nucleotides read TGTGCCAGCAGCCACAGCCGGGGACTAGCGTCACAAGAGACCCAGTACTTC.

In its sample, this clonotype was seen a few times. The chain carries TRBV5-6 and TRBJ2-2; 7 positions match TRBD1. CDR1 is SGHDT and CDR2 is YYEEEE in the germline V gene. J was trimmed by 3 bases and V by 4 bases; bases with no gene match: 12. This CDR3 has 17 amino acids. The CDR3 loop is CASSPPGDRYYTGELFF. Written as DNA, the CDR3 is TGTGCCAGCAGCCCCCCAGGGGACAGATACTACACCGGGGAGCTGTTTTTT.

The V call is TRBV12-3 or TRBV12-4, the J call TRBJ2-3; a weak D match, TRBD2 (7 bases). The V and J ends lost 1 base and 6 bases respectively, with 17 bases between them. The CDR3 is 16 residues long. CDR3 nucleotide sequence: TGTGCCAGCAGTTTAGAGGGGGGGGCTGGTTCTGATACGCAGTATTTT. It translates to CASSLEGGAGSDTQYF.

Ten or more counts support this clonotype. This chain joins TRBV12-3 or TRBV12-4 and TRBJ2-2; D remains ambiguous. V lost 5 bases and J lost 7, with 8 bases in between. The CDR3 length is 12 residues. Here the CDR3 DNA reads TGTGCCAGCAGTCCCCTCGGCGGGGAGCTGTTTTTT. The encoded protein is CASSPLGGELFF.

This chain uses TRBV10-3 with TRBJ2-5; 9 nucleotides agree with TRBD2. Germline CDR1 is ENHRY and CDR2 is SYGVKD. This CDR3 spans 16 amino acids. Trimming took 2 bases from V and 2 from J; bases not matched to a gene: 6. CDR3 loop: CAISEEGAGGQETQYF. The CDR3 DNA reads as TGTGCCATCAGTGAGGAGGGAGCGGGGGGTCAAGAGACCCAGTACTTC.

This clonotype was seen more than once but under ten times. The chain has TRBV25-1 and TRBJ2-1; maybe TRBD2 (6 bases). This CDR3 region has 12 residues. CDR1 and CDR2 from the germline V gene are MGHDK and SYGVNS. Trimming took off 5 bases at V and 12 bases at J, with 14 bases between the two ends. In DNA, the CDR3 is TGTGCCAGCAGTCTCGGTGGGAGGCGGCAGTTCTTC. This gives the protein CASSLGGRRQFF.

This chain connects TRBV28 to TRBJ2-1, with 9 nucleotides matching TRBD1. The CDR3 extends over 16 amino acids. Germline CDR1 reads MDHEN; CDR2 reads SYDVKM. Trimming cost V 6 bases and J 6 bases; bases outside gene matches: 12. Here the CDR3 DNA reads TGTGCCAGCAGACTACCCGGGACAGGGTTCGTCAATGAGCAGTTCTTC. Translating it yields CASRLPGTGFVNEQFF.

V is TRBV4-1 and J is TRBJ2-5; no clear D gene. V lost 4 bases and J lost 2, with 14 bases in between. This CDR3 is 15 amino acids long. CDR1 is MGHRA and CDR2 is YSYEKL in the germline V gene. CDR3 DNA sequence: TGCGCCAGCAGCCTAGAGAGCGCGGAACAAGAGACCCAGTACTTC. It specifies CASSLESAEQETQYF.

The chain uses TRBV5-1 and TRBJ2-3; D possibly corresponds to TRBD2 (6 bases). The CDR3 sequence is 16 residues long. The V end was cut by 0 bases, the J end by 2 bases, with 13 bases between. Germline V CDR1 and CDR2: SGHRS, YFSETQ. In DNA, the CDR3 is TGCGCCAGCAGCTTGGAATCTAGCGCTAACACAGATACGCAGTATTTT. It encodes CASSLESSANTDTQYF.

This clonotype was picked up a small number of times. The chain links TRBV5-1 to TRBJ2-5; TRBD1 matches 7 bases. J was trimmed by 2 bases and V by 2 bases; bases with no gene match: 9. Germline V lookup: CDR1 SGHRS, CDR2 YFSETQ. The CDR3 totals 16 residues. CDR3 sequence: CASSFRTGDIQETQYF. CDR3 sequence (DNA): TGCGCCAGCAGCTTTAGGACAGGAGACATACAAGAGACCCAGTACTTC.

Only a few counts were recorded for this clonotype. This chain uses TRBV12-5 with TRBJ2-1; D unresolved. Germline loops: CDR1 LGHNT, CDR2 FRNRAP. Trimming removed 5 bases from V and 4 bases from J, with 12 bases in between. This CDR3 spans 14 amino acids. CDR3 amino acids: CASGPGDGYNEQFF. As DNA, the CDR3 is TGTGCTAGTGGTCCGGGCGACGGATACAATGAGCAGTTCTTC.

The chain is built from TRBV5-1 and TRBJ2-3; D might be TRBD1 or TRBD2, each matching 6 bases. Trimming pared 3 bases from V and 2 bases from J, leaving 16 bases between. The germline CDR1 and CDR2 sequences are SGHRS and YFSETQ. The CDR3 runs to 16 residues. DNA for the CDR3: TGCGCCAGCAGCTCCCGGGGGCGAGCTGACACAGATACGCAGTATTTT. Its protein is CASSSRGRADTDTQYF.

This clonotype was detected only a few times. This sequence joins TRBV14 and TRBJ2-5, with 12 bases lining up with TRBD2. CDR1 and CDR2 from the germline V gene are SGHDN and FVKESK. V lost 6 bases and J lost 5; bases outside the gene matches: 7. The CDR3 totals 15 residues. The CDR3 region has the DNA TGTGCCAGCAGTACGACTAGCGGGAGCCTCGAGACCCAGTACTTC. It is translated as CASSTTSGSLETQYF.

The rearrangement links TRBV7-8 to TRBJ2-2; D possibly corresponds to TRBD1 (6 bases). This CDR3 is 16 amino acids long. The germline V gene has CDR1 SGHVS and CDR2 FQNEAQ. V was shortened by 1 base and J by 8 bases, with 17 bases between the two germline ends. CDR3 protein: CASSLGGHIGTGELFF. The CDR3, as DNA: TGTGCCAGCAGCTTAGGGGGACATATCGGAACAGGGGAGCTGTTTTTT.

The J gene is TRBJ2-3, the V gene TRBV6-1; TRBD1 agrees at 9 bases. Trimming cost V 0 bases and J 3 bases; bases outside gene matches: 4. The CDR3 has 16 residues. Germline V gene lookup returns CDR1 MNHNS and CDR2 SASEGT. The CDR3 bases are TGTGCCAGCAGTGAAGCGCCGGGACAGGGAACAGATACGCAGTATTTT. This gives the protein CASSEAPGQGTDTQYF.